This T cell receptor (beta chain) originates from a study of cytomegalovirus exposure and HLA in healthy donors. Whole-study results and caveats: Versus the approximately 720-donor mean, an Asian-associated ancestry cluster reportedly showed fewer N-insertions in a later analysis. Researchers catalogued roughly 170 TCR beta chains as cytomegalovirus-associated.

The study ran its PCR with 60 Vbeta and 13 Jbeta primers. Produced via immunoSEQ multiplex PCR; TCRdb's table is partial and in-frame only. The profile covers some 190,000 clones, with 70% to 80% appearing a single time and roughly 1.5% taken by the ten largest. On this clone: What it binds is not known.

The germline CDR1 and CDR2 sequences are MNHEY and SVGAGI. This CDR3 contains 15 residues. The V gene end was trimmed by 6 bases and the J gene end by 3 bases; junction bases not matched to a gene: 7. Material for sequencing was PBMCs. The V call is TRBV6-5, the J call TRBJ1-3; TRBD1 agrees at 8 bases. This clonotype was sampled from a man younger than 35 in good health and CMV-seronegative. This chain's CDR3 is CASSRQGFFGNTIYF. CDR3 DNA sequence: TGTGCCAGCAGCCGACAGGGGTTCTTTGGAAACACCATATATTTT.